A single TCR beta chain is shown here with its context. Its target is unknown. A read error may account for a junction end that differs from germline. This sample was included in a study of T cells in Graves' hyperthyroidism and ophthalmopathy. Study-wide background: Peripheral blood was collected at initial diagnosis, before any treatment.

Authors of the study amplified TCR beta CDR3 regions from RNA transcripts. An initial round of RT-PCR targeting the TCR CDR3 relied on the HTBI primer set. TCRdb fed the multiplex PCR reads into MiXCR, producing one record per CDR3 protein. Here the sample spans about 320,000 distinct CDR3 sequences, approximately 15% being singletons. This CDR3 has 12 amino acids. Germline assignment: CDR1 SGHAT and CDR2 FQNNGV. The study's findings and limits: In validation, the model predicted ophthalmopathy. These predictions came a median about 6.5 months before onset.

The chain employs TRBV11-2 and TRBJ2-1, with D perhaps matching TRBD1 (6 bases). This TCR was sampled from a man aged 30-40 years with Graves' hyperthyroidism. Input material: blood. CDR3 region: CASGLGGSEQFF. DNA of the CDR3: TGTGCCAGCGGCTTAGGGGGTAGTGAGCAGTTCTTC.